The rows below give T cell receptor beta chains drawn from one sample of a study of neurological immune-mediated disorders. TCRdb used MiXCR to reprocess the 5' RACE reads, holding one entry per CDR3 protein. The sample has tens of thousands of distinct CDR3 sequences, 3.5% to 5% seen once. Sequencing was carried out using PBMCs. The receptors come from a man aged 50-59 years with multiple sclerosis. Each CDR3 is given with its conserved first and last residue. The D gene is left open where the match is weak. Some rows have no size entry. The others give once, few or many, or a class for an expanded clone.

J: TRBJ2-3
D: TRBD2
V: TRBV3-1
size: few
CDR3: CASSQGLRLAGGQDTQYF
DNA: TGTGCCAGCAGCCAAGGACTGAGACTAGCGGGGGGGCAGGATACGCAGTATTTT

J: TRBJ1-6
D: NA
V: TRBV20-1
size: many
CDR3: CSARDFYNSPLHF
DNA: TGCAGTGCTAGAGACTTCTATAATTCACCCCTCCACTTT

J: TRBJ1-2
D: TRBD1
V: TRBV6-1
size: many
CDR3: CASSVLTGGSYGYTF
DNA: TGTGCCAGCAGTGTGCTGACAGGGGGGAGCTATGGCTACACCTTC

J: TRBJ2-5
D: NA
V: TRBV6-5
size: few
CDR3: CASSYSHGQETQYF
DNA: TGTGCCAGCAGTTACTCACACGGCCAAGAGACCCAGTACTTC

J: TRBJ2-2
D: TRBD1
V: TRBV5-4
size: many
CDR3: CASSRARDRTTGELFF
DNA: TGTGCCAGCAGCCGGGCCCGGGACAGGACCACCGGGGAGCTGTTTTTT

J: TRBJ1-5
D: NA
V: TRBV20-1
size: NA
CDR3: CSARDPADYQPQNF
DNA: TGCAGTGCTAGAGATCCGGCCGACTATCAGCCCCAGAATTTT

J: TRBJ1-2
D: TRBD1
V: TRBV27
size: many
CDR3: CASSLSRGTAGYTF
DNA: TGTGCCAGCAGTTTATCACGGGGGACAGCTGGCTACACCTTC

J: TRBJ2-7
D: TRBD2
V: TRBV7-8
size: many
CDR3: CASSLALGLAYEQYF
DNA: TGTGCCAGCAGCTTAGCGCTGGGACTAGCCTACGAGCAGTACTTC

J: TRBJ1-1
D: TRBD1
V: TRBV12-3/TRBV12-4
size: many
CDR3: CASRGQSVGTEAFF
DNA: TGTGCCAGCAGGGGACAGAGTGTTGGCACTGAAGCTTTCTTT

J: TRBJ1-5
D: NA
V: TRBV28
size: many
CDR3: CASSWTPGHQPQHF
DNA: TGTGCCAGCAGTTGGACCCCCGGGCATCAGCCCCAGCATTTT

J: TRBJ1-5
D: NA
V: TRBV29-1
size: many
CDR3: CSVLWGSNQPQHF
DNA: TGCAGCGTTCTTTGGGGGAGCAATCAGCCCCAGCATTTT

J: TRBJ1-5
D: TRBD1
V: TRBV4-1
size: many
CDR3: CASSQGGQVHQPQHF
DNA: TGCGCCAGCAGCCAAGGGGGACAGGTTCATCAGCCCCAGCATTTT

J: TRBJ2-7
D: TRBD1
V: TRBV20-1
size: many
CDR3: CSAIGGQGPYEQYF
DNA: TGCAGTGCTATCGGCGGACAGGGTCCCTACGAGCAGTACTTC

J: TRBJ1-5
D: NA
V: TRBV14
size: many
CDR3: CASSLNIGRYSNQPQHF
DNA: TGTGCCAGCAGCCTTAATATCGGGCGGTATAGCAATCAGCCCCAGCATTTT

J: TRBJ2-1
D: NA
V: TRBV20-1
size: many
CDR3: CSARDSGEQFF
DNA: TGCAGTGCTAGAGATTCGGGTGAGCAGTTCTTC

J: TRBJ2-1
D: TRBD2
V: TRBV7-9
size: many
CDR3: CASSSRLAGEQFF
DNA: TGTGCCAGCAGCTCACGATTAGCGGGGGAGCAGTTCTTC

J: TRBJ2-6
D: NA
V: TRBV7-3
size: many
CDR3: CASSLTSNSLFGANVLTF
DNA: TGTGCCAGCAGCTTAACCTCTAACAGCCTGTTTGGGGCCAACGTCCTGACTTTC

J: TRBJ2-4
D: TRBD1
V: TRBV25-1
size: many
CDR3: CASTGTGKYIQYF
DNA: TGTGCCAGCACCGGGACAGGGAAGTACATTCAGTACTTC

J: TRBJ1-2
D: NA
V: TRBV9
size: many
CDR3: CASSVNSGNYGYTF
DNA: TGTGCCAGCAGCGTAAATTCGGGTAACTATGGCTACACCTTC

J: TRBJ2-1
D: NA
V: TRBV12-3/TRBV12-4
size: many
CDR3: CASSLARRKNEQFF
DNA: TGTGCCAGCAGTTTAGCGCGGCGGAAAAATGAGCAGTTCTTC

J: TRBJ2-7
D: NA
V: TRBV5-1
size: many
CDR3: CASSLQETYEQYF
DNA: TGCGCCAGCAGCTTACAGGAGACCTACGAGCAGTACTTC

J: TRBJ2-2
D: TRBD2
V: TRBV18
size: many
CDR3: CASSPSSGGNTGELFF
DNA: TGTGCCAGCTCACCCTCTAGCGGGGGAAACACCGGGGAGCTGTTTTTT

J: TRBJ1-2
D: NA
V: TRBV12-3/TRBV12-4
size: many
CDR3: CASHGFPFGYTF
DNA: TGTGCCAGCCATGGTTTCCCCTTTGGCTACACCTTC

J: TRBJ1-2
D: NA
V: TRBV29-1
size: many
CDR3: CSVEVTATNYGYTF
DNA: TGCAGCGTTGAGGTCACGGCGACTAACTATGGCTACACCTTC

J: TRBJ1-1
D: NA
V: TRBV6-5
size: many
CDR3: CASSQINMNTEAFF
DNA: TGTGCCAGCAGTCAGATCAACATGAACACTGAAGCTTTCTTT

J: TRBJ2-1
D: NA
V: TRBV9
size: many
CDR3: CASSQGGYSYNEQFF
DNA: TGTGCCAGCAGCCAAGGGGGTTATTCCTACAATGAGCAGTTCTTC

J: TRBJ1-1
D: NA
V: TRBV5-6
size: many
CDR3: CASSFYESHTEAFF
DNA: TGTGCCAGCAGCTTTTACGAAAGCCACACTGAAGCTTTCTTT

J: TRBJ1-5
D: NA
V: TRBV6-5
size: many
CDR3: CASSDDRSSNQPQHF
DNA: TGTGCCAGCAGTGACGACAGGAGTAGCAATCAGCCCCAGCATTTT

J: TRBJ1-1
D: NA
V: TRBV7-2
size: NA
CDR3: CASSSATNNTEAFF
DNA: TGTGCCAGCAGCTCAGCGACGAACAACACTGAAGCTTTCTTT

J: TRBJ2-7
D: NA
V: TRBV7-9
size: few
CDR3: CASSPRDRVQVPEQYF
DNA: TGTGCCAGCAGCCCGCGTGATAGGGTACAGGTCCCCGAGCAGTACTTC

J: TRBJ2-5
D: NA
V: TRBV12-3/TRBV12-4
size: NA
CDR3: CASSLFGQTQETQYF
DNA: TGTGCCAGCAGTTTATTCGGACAGACGCAAGAGACCCAGTACTTC

J: TRBJ1-1
D: NA
V: TRBV29-1
size: many
CDR3: CSVVRSTEAFF
DNA: TGCAGCGTGGTGAGGAGCACTGAAGCTTTCTTT

J: TRBJ2-5
D: TRBD1
V: TRBV20-1
size: many
CDR3: CSARGTGAETQYF
DNA: TGCAGTGCTAGGGGCACAGGGGCCGAGACCCAGTACTTC

J: TRBJ1-2
D: NA
V: TRBV10-3
size: many
CDR3: CAISDGQANYGYTF
DNA: TGTGCCATCAGCGACGGCCAAGCTAACTATGGCTACACCTTC

J: TRBJ2-5
D: TRBD1
V: TRBV7-8
size: many
CDR3: CASSLEGARVTQYF
DNA: TGTGCCAGCAGCTTAGAGGGGGCGCGAGTGACCCAGTACTTC

J: TRBJ2-5
D: TRBD2
V: TRBV9
size: many
CDR3: CASSVVGGGRETQYF
DNA: TGTGCCAGCAGCGTAGTTGGCGGGGGGAGAGAGACCCAGTACTTC

J: TRBJ1-2
D: NA
V: TRBV29-1
size: many
CDR3: CSVEEGIWEDYGYTF
DNA: TGCAGCGTTGAAGAGGGAATATGGGAAGACTATGGCTACACCTTC

J: TRBJ2-5
D: NA
V: TRBV5-1
size: medium-sized
CDR3: CASSLAPRAGRSETQYF
DNA: TGCGCCAGCAGCTTGGCCCCGAGGGCCGGGCGTAGCGAGACCCAGTACTTC

J: TRBJ2-3
D: NA
V: TRBV7-9
size: many
CDR3: CASRRGTPHTDTQYF
DNA: TGTGCCAGCAGAAGAGGGACACCACATACAGATACGCAGTATTTT

J: TRBJ2-1
D: TRBD2
V: TRBV5-1
size: many
CDR3: CASSSSGERYNEQFF
DNA: TGCGCCAGCAGCTCTAGCGGGGAAAGGTACAATGAGCAGTTCTTC

J: TRBJ2-2
D: TRBD1
V: TRBV12-3/TRBV12-4
size: many
CDR3: CASSSGTGILRELFF
DNA: TGTGCCAGCAGTTCCGGGACAGGGATCCTCCGGGAGCTGTTTTTT

J: TRBJ2-7
D: NA
V: TRBV7-2
size: many
CDR3: CASSLEDSPVYEQYF
DNA: TGTGCCAGCAGCTTAGAGGACAGCCCCGTTTACGAGCAGTACTTC

J: TRBJ1-2
D: NA
V: TRBV5-1
size: many
CDR3: CASSLDPGTNYGYTF
DNA: TGCGCCAGCAGCTTGGATCCAGGGACAAACTATGGCTACACCTTC

J: TRBJ1-2
D: NA
V: TRBV7-8
size: many
CDR3: CASSPGHRVANYGYTF
DNA: TGTGCCAGCAGCCCCGGCCACAGAGTAGCTAACTATGGCTACACCTTC

J: TRBJ2-1
D: TRBD1
V: TRBV2
size: NA
CDR3: CASRVDRGSYNEQFF
DNA: TGTGCCAGCCGTGTGGACAGGGGGTCGTACAATGAGCAGTTCTTC

J: TRBJ1-3
D: TRBD1
V: TRBV9
size: many
CDR3: CASSEKTGLNSGNTIYF
DNA: TGTGCCAGCAGCGAGAAGACAGGGCTCAATTCAGGAAACACCATATATTTT

J: TRBJ2-1
D: NA
V: TRBV6-5
size: few
CDR3: CASSFQKGREQFF
DNA: TGTGCCAGCAGTTTCCAAAAGGGGAGGGAGCAGTTCTTC

J: TRBJ2-2
D: TRBD1
V: TRBV5-1
size: many
CDR3: CASSSPPGQAGGELFF
DNA: TGCGCCAGCAGCTCGCCTCCGGGACAGGCTGGCGGGGAGCTGTTTTTT